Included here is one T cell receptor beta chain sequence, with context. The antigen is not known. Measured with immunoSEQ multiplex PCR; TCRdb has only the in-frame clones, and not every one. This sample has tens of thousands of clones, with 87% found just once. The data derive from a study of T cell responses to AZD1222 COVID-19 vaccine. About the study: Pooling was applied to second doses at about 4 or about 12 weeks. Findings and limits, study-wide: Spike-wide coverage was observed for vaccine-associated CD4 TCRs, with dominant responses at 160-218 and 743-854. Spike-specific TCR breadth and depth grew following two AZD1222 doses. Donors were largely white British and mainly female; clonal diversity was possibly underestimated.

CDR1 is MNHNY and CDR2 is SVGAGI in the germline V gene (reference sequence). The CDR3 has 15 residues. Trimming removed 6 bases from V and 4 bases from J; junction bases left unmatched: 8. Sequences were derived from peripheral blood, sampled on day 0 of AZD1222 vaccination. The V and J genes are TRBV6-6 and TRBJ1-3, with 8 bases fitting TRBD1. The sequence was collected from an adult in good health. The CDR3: CASRPQGAQGNTIYF. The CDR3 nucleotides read TGTGCCAGCAGACCGCAGGGGGCACAAGGAAACACCATATATTTT.